These T cell receptor beta chains were read from a single sample in a study of CD8+ T cells in alopecia areata. TCRdb keeps only in-frame clones here, not all; method: immunoSEQ multiplex PCR. The sample has 170,000 or so clones; roughly 60% are singletons. The input for sequencing was CD4+ T cells sorted from blood, taken at week 0. Receptor source: a human donor with alopecia areata. The CDR3 runs from the conserved cysteine through the conserved F or W. The D gene is left open where the match is weak. Not every row has a clone size; where given, it reads once, few, many or a size class.

cdr3_length clone_size j_call v_call d_call cdr3_nt cdr3_aa
17 . TRBJ2-1 TRBV10-3 TRBD2 TGTGCCATCAGCGACTTACTAGCGGGGGACACCTACAATGAGCAGTTCTTC CAISDLLAGDTYNEQFF
14 once TRBJ2-7 TRBV14 . TGTGCCAGCAGCCAACCGGGACTTCCATACGAGCAGTACTTC CASSQPGLPYEQYF
13 few TRBJ2-7 TRBV14 . TGTGCCAGCAGCCAAGATTACACGGCCAAGCAGTACTTC CASSQDYTAKQYF
13 . TRBJ1-2 TRBV2 . TGTGCCAGCAGTGAAGCTCTTGGGATTAGCTACACCTTC CASSEALGISYTF
11 . TRBJ1-1 TRBV30 . TGTGCCTGGAATAAAGGAACTGAAGCTTTCTTT CAWNKGTEAFF
14 . TRBJ2-7 TRBV5-1 . TGCGCCAGCAGCTTGGGGGGCAGGGCCAACGAGCAGTACTTC CASSLGGRANEQYF
13 . TRBJ2-2 TRBV14 . TGTGCCAGCAGCTTCCTTGGGACCGGGGAGCTGTTTTTT CASSFLGTGELFF
15 . TRBJ1-6 TRBV29-1 TRBD1 TGCAGCGTTGCGACAGGGGGCAAAGGGAATTCACCCCTCCACTTT CSVATGGKGNSPLHF
13 few TRBJ2-5 TRBV29-1 . TGCAGCGTGGAGGGGACAGCTCAAGAGACCCAGTACTTC CSVEGTAQETQYF
12 . TRBJ1-1 TRBV29-1 . TGCAGCGTTCCAGGACCGTTAAAAGAAGCTTTCTTT CSVPGPLKEAFF
11 . TRBJ2-3 TRBV19 . TGTGCCAGTAGAACCACAGATACGCAGTATTTT CASRTTDTQYF
14 few TRBJ1-2 TRBV2 . TGTGCCAGCAGTCGCGACAAGGGGGGTCTTGGCTACACCTTC CASSRDKGGLGYTF
13 . TRBJ1-1 TRBV29-1 . TGCAGCGCTAATGTCGTCCTAGGTGTGGGAGCTTTCTTT CSANVVLGVGAFF
14 . TRBJ1-1 TRBV30 . TGTGCCTGGAGTGCGGGGGTGTTTAACACTGAAGCTTTCTTT CAWSAGVFNTEAFF
15 . TRBJ2-1 TRBV27 TRBD1 TGTGCCAGCAGTATGGACAGGGACTCCTACAATGAGCAGTTCTTC CASSMDRDSYNEQFF
14 . TRBJ2-5 TRBV30 TRBD1 TGTGCCTGCTTACCGGGACAGCACCAAGAGACCCAGTACTTC CACLPGQHQETQYF
19 . TRBJ2-2 TRBV7-6 . TGTGCCAGCAGCTACCTAACCGGGGATCGATCGGGGAACACCGGGGAGCTGTTTTTT CASSYLTGDRSGNTGELFF
14 . TRBJ2-2 TRBV5-1 . TGCGCCAGCAGCTTAGGGGGAAACACCGGGGAGCTGTTTTTT CASSLGGNTGELFF
15 . TRBJ2-3 TRBV15 . TGTGCCACCAGCAGAGATCTGGCAGGGACAGATACGCAGTATTTT CATSRDLAGTDTQYF
19 . TRBJ2-3 TRBV29-1 TRBD2 TGCAGCGTTGAGAGATCTAGCGGGGGGAGCCTGGGGAGAGCAGATACGCAGTATTTT CSVERSSGGSLGRADTQYF
15 once TRBJ2-2 TRBV9 . TGTGCCAGCAGCTTGCGACGGGCGAACACCGGGGAGCTGTTTTTT CASSLRRANTGELFF
14 few TRBJ1-2 TRBV29-1 TRBD1 TGCAGCGTTATCGAAGGACAGGATTCTTTTGGCTACACCTTC CSVIEGQDSFGYTF
13 once TRBJ1-2 TRBV29-1 TRBD1 TGCAGCGTTGAGACAGGGGGTGGCTATGGCTACACCTTC CSVETGGGYGYTF
14 . TRBJ1-1 TRBV29-1 TRBD1 TGCAGCGTTGATGGTCGGACAGGGAACACTGAAGCTTTCTTT CSVDGRTGNTEAFF
10 . TRBJ1-1 TRBV29-1 . TGCAGCGTTGGAGAGACTGAAGCTTTCTTT CSVGETEAFF
14 . TRBJ2-2 TRBV5-1 . TGCGCCACCGGTATGGGGGCGGACACCGGGGAGCTGTTTTTT CATGMGADTGELFF
15 few TRBJ2-3 TRBV11-2 TRBD1 TGTGCCAGCAGCTTCCGGGACAGAAGCACAGATACGCAGTATTTT CASSFRDRSTDTQYF
16 . TRBJ2-1 TRBV9 TRBD2 TGTGCCAGCAGCGTAGGGACTAGCGGGGGGTACAATGAGCAGTTCTTC CASSVGTSGGYNEQFF
14 . TRBJ1-5 TRBV9 . TGTGCCAGCAGCCCTGCCCCAGGGATTCAGCCCCAGCATTTT CASSPAPGIQPQHF
14 . TRBJ1-1 TRBV5-1 TRBD1 TGCGCCAGCTATGAAGGGACAGTGAACACTGAAGCTTTCTTT CASYEGTVNTEAFF
12 . TRBJ2-3 TRBV29-1 TRBD2 TGCAGCCTTTGGACTAGCGGGGATACGCAGTATTTT CSLWTSGDTQYF
16 . TRBJ1-5 TRBV5-6 . TGTGCCAGCAGCTTAGGAGGGTCCGGGAATTGGCAGCCCCAGCATTTT CASSLGGSGNWQPQHF
14 few TRBJ2-1 TRBV14 . TGTGCCAGCAGCCTCGGAACACGATACAATGAGCAGTTCTTC CASSLGTRYNEQFF
11 . TRBJ1-1 TRBV6-5 . TGTGCCAGCAGTTTTGGGCTTGAAGCTTTCTTT CASSFGLEAFF
16 . TRBJ2-5 TRBV4-1 TRBD2 TGCGCCAGCAGCCAAGGATTTGGCGGGAGCGGCGAGACCCAGTACTTC CASSQGFGGSGETQYF
12 . TRBJ1-1 TRBV7-9 . TGTGCCAGCAGGACAGATAACACTGAAGCTTTCTTT CASRTDNTEAFF
15 . TRBJ2-1 TRBV14 TRBD2 TGTGCCAGCAGCCGGACTAGCGGGGCGCAGAATGAGCAGTTCTTC CASSRTSGAQNEQFF
13 . TRBJ1-5 TRBV5-6 . TGTGCCAGCAGCTTGGCAGGTAATCAGCCCCAGCATTTT CASSLAGNQPQHF
12 . TRBJ1-2 TRBV29-1 . TGCAGCGTTAACCGGGGCCTCTATGGCTACACCTTC CSVNRGLYGYTF
10 . TRBJ2-7 TRBV4-1 . TGCGCCATAACATGGGGCGCGCAGTACTTC CAITWGAQYF